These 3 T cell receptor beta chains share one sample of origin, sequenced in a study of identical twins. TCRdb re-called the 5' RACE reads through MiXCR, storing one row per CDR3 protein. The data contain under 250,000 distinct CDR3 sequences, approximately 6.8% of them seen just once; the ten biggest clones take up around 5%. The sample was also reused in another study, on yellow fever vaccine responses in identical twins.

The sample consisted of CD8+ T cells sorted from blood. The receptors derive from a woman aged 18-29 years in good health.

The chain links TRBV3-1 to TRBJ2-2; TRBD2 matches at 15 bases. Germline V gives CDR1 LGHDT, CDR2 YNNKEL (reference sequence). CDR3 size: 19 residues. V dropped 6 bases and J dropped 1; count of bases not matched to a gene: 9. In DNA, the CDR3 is TGTGCCAGCAGAGGAGGGACTAGCGGGGGGCCGGTGAACACCGGGGAGCTGTTTTTT. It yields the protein CASRGGTSGGPVNTGELFF.

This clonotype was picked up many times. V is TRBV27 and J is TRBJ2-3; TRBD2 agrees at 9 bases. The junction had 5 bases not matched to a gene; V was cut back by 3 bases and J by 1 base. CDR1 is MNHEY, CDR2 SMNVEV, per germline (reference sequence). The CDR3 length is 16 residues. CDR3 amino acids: CASSFQRTSGTDTQYF. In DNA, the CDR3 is TGTGCCAGCAGTTTCCAACGGACTAGCGGCACAGATACGCAGTATTTT.

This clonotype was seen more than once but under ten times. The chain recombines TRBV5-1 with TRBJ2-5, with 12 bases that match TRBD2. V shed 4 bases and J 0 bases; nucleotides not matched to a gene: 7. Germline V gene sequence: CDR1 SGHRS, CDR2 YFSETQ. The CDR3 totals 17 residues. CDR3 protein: CASSPGLAGPYQETQYF. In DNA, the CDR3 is TGCGCCAGCAGCCCCGGACTAGCGGGACCTTACCAAGAGACCCAGTACTTC. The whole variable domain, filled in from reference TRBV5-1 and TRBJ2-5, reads KAGVTQTPRYLIKTRGQQVTLSCSPISGHRSVSWYQQTPGQGLQFLFEYFSETQRNKGNFPGRFSGRQFSNSRSEMNVSTLELGDSALYLCASSPGLAGPYQETQYFGPGTRLLVL.